The sequence of this T cell receptor beta chain was determined in a study of T cells after yellow fever vaccination. A process of 5'RACE template switching, which added a universal primer site and UMIs, was used to make TCR cDNA. One entry per CDR3 protein, called by TCRdb with MiXCR from the 5' RACE reads. The sample has 450,000 to 550,000 distinct CDR3 sequences; just over 20% are singletons. There are 17 residues in the CDR3. With V trimmed by 3 bases and J by 0 bases, 7 bases remained unmatched. This clonotype turned up a few times. Sequenced material: PBMCs, taken roughly 20 days after the first yellow fever vaccination. The chain joins TRBV12-3 or TRBV12-4 to TRBJ2-2; TRBD2 agrees at 7 bases. The sequence was obtained from a man between 18 and 35 years old who received the YFV17D yellow fever vaccine. CDR3 region: CASSFISGGSNTGELFF. CDR3 DNA: TGTGCCAGCAGTTTCATTTCGGGGGGATCGAACACCGGGGAGCTGTTTTTT.